This TCR beta chain was sequenced for a study of cytomegalovirus exposure and HLA in healthy donors. With 60 Vbeta and 13 Jbeta primers, the PCR was carried out. Clones were read by immunoSEQ multiplex PCR, and TCRdb kept only the in-frame ones, dropping some. The repertoire table contains around 130,000 clones. Study results and caveats: Clonal expansion, a later analysis showed, was greater in HLA-associated TCR beta chains than in equally common others. Reported findings show TCR beta sequences accurately forecast HLA-A and HLA-B alleles in most subjects. There were a few CMV-associated chains whose specificity for CMV antigens was confirmed in vitro. Usually a TCR sequence was rare, but some public TCRs were found in many donors.

The V and J ends lost 3 bases and 7 bases, in that order; junction bases with no gene match: 5. From germline, CDR1 is MNHNS and CDR2 SASEGT. The CDR3 loop spans 13 amino acids. As concerns this clone: Its target is not known.

Sequenced input: PBMCs. V and J are TRBV6-1 and TRBJ1-1; TRBD1 agrees at 7 bases. This sequence originates from a woman aged 55-69 years in good health and CMV-seronegative. CDR3 nucleotide sequence: TGTGCCAGCAGTGATTACCGGGACAGTGAAGCTTTCTTT. Translating gives CASSDYRDSEAFF.